The 32 T cell receptor beta chains listed next were all sequenced from one sample in a study of response to subunit inactivated influenza vaccine. Using its own MiXCR run on the RT-PCR reads, TCRdb lists one record per CDR3 protein. The table lists approximately 700,000 distinct CDR3 sequences, over 11% of them singletons. The starting material was PBMCs from blood, obtained approximately 15 days before vaccination. The receptors originated from a man aged 50 to 59 who received an inactivated influenza vaccine.

This clonotype was seen a handful of times. The rearrangement joins TRBV5-1 to TRBJ2-3; 7 nucleotides match TRBD2. Germline V gives CDR1 SGHRS, CDR2 YFSETQ. The CDR3 runs to 16 residues. V was clipped by 0 bases and J by 4 bases; unmatched bases: 8. CDR3 nucleotides: TGCGCCAGCAGCTTGGTAGGGGCGGGAGTAGCAGATACGCAGTATTTT. Encoded protein: CASSLVGAGVADTQYF.

This clonotype came up a few times. CDR3 in DNA: TGCAGCGTTGCGATGGGGACAGGGGAATACGAGCAGTACTTC. Protein sequence: CSVAMGTGEYEQYF. The chain uses TRBV29-1 and TRBJ2-7, with TRBD1 matching 10 bases. The CDR3 length is 14 residues. The trim removed 4 bases at V and 4 bases at J, leaving 7 bases unmatched. Germline V CDR1 and CDR2: SQVTM, ANQGSEA.

This clonotype was counted many times. The V gene is TRBV12-3 or TRBV12-4, the J gene TRBJ2-2; possibly TRBD2 for D (5 bases). Trimming left V 6 bases short and J 3 bases short, with 14 bases between. The CDR3 consists of 15 residues. The CDR3 is CASSSSGIYTGELFF. In DNA form, the CDR3 reads TGTGCCAGCAGCTCCAGCGGCATATACACCGGGGAGCTGTTTTTT.

This clonotype has only a few counts. The chain recombines TRBV7-9 with TRBJ1-5, with D hard to call. Between the trimmed V and J ends, which lost 1 base and 9 bases, there was a span of 10 bases. The CDR3 is 13 residues long. Germline-derived CDR1 and CDR2 are SEHNR and FQNEAQ (reference sequence). The CDR3 bases are TGTGCCAGCAGCTTAGAATCGCTTGGGCCCCAGCATTTT. It yields the protein CASSLESLGPQHF.

This chain joins TRBV10-3 and TRBJ1-1; D perhaps matches TRBD1 (6 bases). The CDR3 runs 15 residues. Germline assignment: CDR1 ENHRY and CDR2 SYGVKD. V was shortened by 0 bases and J by 1 base, with 9 bases between the two germline ends. The CDR3 sequence: CAISESQGRNTEAFF. The DNA for the CDR3 is TGTGCCATCAGTGAGTCTCAGGGGCGGAACACTGAAGCTTTCTTT.

There are a few counts of this clonotype. J is TRBJ2-5 and V is TRBV2; the D gene is possibly TRBD2 (5 bases). V was trimmed by 7 bases and J by 6 bases, leaving 21 bases between them. From germline, CDR1 is SNHLY and CDR2 FYNNEI. The CDR3 runs 15 residues. CDR3 sequence (DNA): TGTGCCAGCAAGAGAGCGGACCCGGTAGGGCAGACCCAGTACTTC. Its protein product is CASKRADPVGQTQYF.

This clonotype was counted at least ten times. The chain is built from TRBV12-3 or TRBV12-4 and TRBJ1-1; a weak D match, TRBD1 (5 bases). The CDR3 loop spans 14 amino acids. Deletions cut 5 bases from V and 4 bases from J, with 14 bases between. CDR3 DNA sequence: TGTGCCAGCAGTCCCGACAGACTCTCCACTGAAGCTTTCTTT. Residues: CASSPDRLSTEAFF.

V gene TRBV28 combines with J gene TRBJ2-3; D tentatively reads TRBD1 or TRBD2 (6 bases each). Germline V CDR1 and CDR2: MDHEN, SYDVKM. The CDR3 length is 16 residues. V dropped 3 bases and J dropped 4 bases, with 17 bases sitting between them. CDR3 protein: CASSLGARLVSDTQYF. The CDR3 coding sequence is TGTGCCAGCAGTTTGGGGGCTCGACTAGTATCAGATACGCAGTATTTT.

This clonotype was seen a handful of times. The gene calls are TRBV30 and TRBJ2-7; 7 bases map to TRBD2. Germline V CDR1 and CDR2: GTSNPN, SVGIG (reference sequence). The CDR3 has 12 amino acids. Trimming cost V 2 bases and J 6 bases; bases outside gene matches: 4. The CDR3 DNA reads TGTGCCTGGAGTCCTTGGGGGGGCGAGCAGTACTTC. This encodes CAWSPWGGEQYF.

The chain couples TRBV25-1 to TRBJ2-1; D is tentatively TRBD1 or TRBD2 (6 bases each). Per the germline V gene, CDR1 is MGHDK and CDR2 is SYGVNS. V lost 4 bases and J lost 2, with 18 bases in between. The CDR3 spans 17 residues. The CDR3 reads CASSGRGTTTPYNEQFF. The CDR3 DNA is TGTGCCAGCAGTGGACGCGGGACAACTACCCCCTACAATGAGCAGTTCTTC.

The rearrangement uses TRBV9 and TRBJ2-1, with D possibly matching TRBD2 (5 bases). Looked up from germline, CDR1 is SGDLS and CDR2 is YYNGEE. Deletions cut 6 bases from V and 2 bases from J, with 15 bases between. This CDR3 comprises 15 residues. The DNA of the CDR3 is TGTGCCAGCATGCAAGGAAGCGGCGCCTACAATGAGCAGTTCTTC. Its protein product is CASMQGSGAYNEQFF.

The chain is built from TRBV4-3 and TRBJ2-1, with 8 nucleotides matching TRBD2. Per the germline V gene, CDR1 is LGHNA and CDR2 is YSLEER. The CDR3 has 16 amino acids. The V gene end was trimmed by 0 bases and the J gene end by 8 bases; junction bases not matched to a gene: 9. CDR3: CASSQETSGSGDEQFF. The CDR3 DNA sequence: TGCGCCAGCAGCCAAGAAACAAGCGGGAGTGGGGATGAGCAGTTCTTC.

This clonotype has only a few counts. The DNA for the CDR3 is TGTGCCAGCAGCCAAGCCATTTATGAAGGCAATCAGCCCCAGCATTTT. Its translation is CASSQAIYEGNQPQHF. The V gene is TRBV4-2, the J gene TRBJ1-5; D is unresolved. Per the germline V gene, CDR1 is LGHNA and CDR2 is YNFKEQ. The CDR3 extends over 16 amino acids. Trimming took off 1 base at V and 2 bases at J, with 12 bases between the two ends.

This clonotype appeared a few times. The rearrangement uses TRBV4-3 and TRBJ2-1; D might be TRBD2 (5 bases). CDR1 is LGHNA, CDR2 YSLEER, per germline. The CDR3 contains 15 residues. The V end was cut by 0 bases, the J end by 5 bases, with 11 bases between. The DNA of the CDR3 is TGCGCCAGCAGCCAAGAACCGGGGAGAAACAATGAGCAGTTCTTC. Residues: CASSQEPGRNNEQFF.

This clonotype has a handful of counts. The chain links TRBV9 to TRBJ2-7; 7 bases map to TRBD1. Germline V gene lookup returns CDR1 SGDLS and CDR2 YYNGEE. V shed 4 bases, J shed 5 bases, and the junction held 9 bases outside the gene matches. The CDR3 is made up of 14 amino acids. The CDR3 spells CASSSSDRFDEQYF. CDR3 DNA: TGTGCCAGCAGCTCATCGGACAGGTTCGACGAGCAGTACTTC. Full variable domain (remainder filled in from reference TRBV9 and TRBJ2-7): DSGVTQTPKHLITATGQRVTLRCSPRSGDLSVYWYQQSLDQGLQFLIQYYNGEERAKGNILERFSAQQFPDLHSELNLSSLELGDSALYFCASSSSDRFDEQYFGPGTRLTVT.

This rearrangement joins TRBV15 to TRBJ1-2; D ambiguous. The CDR3 covers 15 residues. Germline CDR1 and CDR2: LNHNV and YYDKDF (reference sequence). V dropped 0 bases and J dropped 8 bases, with 16 bases sitting between them. The CDR3 nucleotides read TGTGCCACCAGCAGAGAAGGGCTATTTAGGGTGGGCTACACCTTC. Translation gives CATSREGLFRVGYTF.

This clonotype was seen a handful of times. This chain connects TRBV6-2 or TRBV6-3 to TRBJ2-5; D ambiguous. This CDR3 spans 12 amino acids. The V and J ends lost 4 bases and 4 bases respectively, with 7 bases between them. CDR1 is MNHEY and CDR2 is SVGEGT in the germline V gene. CDR3 nucleotides: TGTGCCAGCAGTTCCGAGCTAGAGACCCAGTACTTC. It yields the protein CASSSELETQYF.

The sample holds many counts of this clonotype. The chain uses TRBV25-1 and TRBJ2-7, with 11 bases that match TRBD1. Germline V lookup: CDR1 MGHDK, CDR2 SYGVNS. The CDR3 spans 13 residues. After removal of 8 bases from V and 4 bases from J, the junction contained 4 bases not matched to a gene. This chain's CDR3 is CASARDRGYEQYF. CDR3 nucleotides: TGTGCCAGCGCCCGGGACAGGGGGTACGAGCAGTACTTC.

A note on this clonotype: Germline and junction disagree at one end, which may indicate a read error. The V and J genes are TRBV20-1 and TRBJ2-1, with D perhaps matching TRBD1 (5 bases). CDR1 is DFQATT, CDR2 SNEGSKA, per germline (reference sequence). CDR3 length equals 16 residues. The CDR3 sequence is CCARDLVGHKYNEQFF. The DNA for the CDR3 is TGCTGTGCTAGAGATCTTGTTGGACACAAATACAATGAGCAGTTCTTC.

This clonotype was seen many times. V is TRBV27 and J is TRBJ2-7; the D gene is possibly TRBD1 (5 bases). The CDR3 has 13 residues. In germline, CDR1 is MNHEY, CDR2 SMNVEV (reference sequence). The V gene lost 3 bases and the J gene lost 1 base, with 7 bases spanning the gap. The CDR3: CASSFGHSYEQYF. CDR3 nucleotides: TGTGCCAGCAGTTTTGGACATTCCTACGAGCAGTACTTC.

This clonotype was recorded many times. The J gene is TRBJ2-1, the V gene TRBV5-6; D is uncertain. Trimming took 4 bases from V and 5 from J, leaving 4 bases between them. This CDR3 is 11 amino acids long. Germline CDR1 and CDR2: SGHDT and YYEEEE. The CDR3 loop reads CASSVHNEQFF. The CDR3 coding sequence is TGTGCCAGCAGCGTCCACAATGAGCAGTTCTTC.

This clonotype occurred a few times. J is TRBJ2-7 and V is TRBV4-1, with 11 bases identical to TRBD1. The CDR3 is 15 residues long. The ends lost 2 bases at V and 5 bases at J; junction bases unmatched: 5. The germline CDR1 and CDR2 sequences are MGHRA and YSYEKL. CDR3 DNA sequence: TGCGCCAGCAGCCAACAAGGGACAGGGGGAGACGAGCAGTACTTC. Translated, it gives CASSQQGTGGDEQYF.

The CDR3 reads CASSPPMGETQYF. CDR3 in DNA: TGTGCCAGCTCACCACCGATGGGAGAGACCCAGTACTTC. The rearrangement joins TRBV18 to TRBJ2-5, with D uncertain. CDR3 length: 13 amino acids. Germline lookup yields CDR1 KGHSH and CDR2 LQKENI. The germline V and J ends were trimmed by 0 bases and 4 bases, with 6 bases remaining between them.

V and J are TRBV29-1 and TRBJ2-7, with a possible D match to TRBD1 (5 bases). The germline CDR1 and CDR2 sequences are SQVTM and ANQGSEA. The CDR3 runs 13 residues. V gave up 4 bases and J gave up 3 bases, with 13 bases separating them. CDR3 DNA sequence: TGCAGCGTTGGCGACAGTCTCCACTACGAGCAGTACTTC. Translated, it gives CSVGDSLHYEQYF.

This chain connects TRBV28 to TRBJ2-1; TRBD1 matches 10 bases. Trimming took 4 bases from V and 4 from J; bases not matched to a gene: 10. The CDR3 is 17 amino acids. Germline CDR1 MDHEN, CDR2 SYDVKM. As DNA, the CDR3 is TGTGCCAGCAGTTCCCCCCGAGACAGGGGGCGTTACAATGAGCAGTTCTTC. It encodes CASSSPRDRGRYNEQFF.

There are a few counts of this clonotype. V is TRBV18 and J is TRBJ2-1, with 7 bases matching TRBD2. The junction had 5 bases not matched to a gene; V was cut back by 6 bases and J by 6 bases. CDR3 length: 13 residues. CDR1 is KGHSH and CDR2 is LQKENI in the germline V gene. The CDR3 region has the DNA TGTGCCAGCTCGAATTCGGGGGGCAATGAGCAGTTCTTC. It specifies CASSNSGGNEQFF.

The V call is TRBV20-1, the J call TRBJ1-1, with D unclear. CDR3 length equals 15 residues. Germline CDR1 is DFQATT and CDR2 is SNEGSKA (reference sequence). The V end lost 1 base, the J end lost 4 bases, and 16 bases lay between the germline ends. DNA of the CDR3: TGCAGTGCTAGAGCTCATGGACTGGGCCTCACTGAAGCTTTCTTT. Its protein product is CSARAHGLGLTEAFF.

This clonotype was seen at least ten times. The chain has TRBV20-1 and TRBJ2-7; 7 bases line up with TRBD2. In germline, CDR1 is DFQATT, CDR2 SNEGSKA (reference sequence). The CDR3 has 13 amino acids. Trimming cost V 4 bases and J 3 bases; bases outside gene matches: 6. Here the CDR3 reads CSAIGTTSYEQYF. CDR3 sequence (DNA): TGCAGTGCTATTGGGACTACCAGCTACGAGCAGTACTTC.

The chain recombines TRBV20-1 with TRBJ2-7, with 9 bases lining up with TRBD1. Germline V gene sequence: CDR1 DFQATT, CDR2 SNEGSKA (reference sequence). Trimming at V came to 1 base and at J to 3 bases, leaving 7 bases not matched to a gene. The CDR3 contains 15 residues. For the CDR3, the DNA is TGCAGTGCTAGAGCAACCGGGACAGGGATCTACGAGCAGTACTTC. Encoded protein: CSARATGTGIYEQYF.

The chain uses TRBV7-2 and TRBJ2-7; D is unresolved. The CDR3 is 13 residues long. The germline gives CDR1 SGHTA, CDR2 FQGNSA. Trimming stripped 2 bases from V and 3 bases from J, with 8 bases between. Here the CDR3 reads CASSLWIYYEQYF. Here the CDR3 DNA reads TGTGCCAGCAGCTTATGGATCTACTACGAGCAGTACTTC.

The genes are TRBV6-1 and TRBJ2-2; 10 bases match TRBD1. The V and J ends lost 8 bases and 6 bases, in that order; junction bases with no gene match: 6. The CDR3 runs to 14 residues. Germline assignment: CDR1 MNHNS and CDR2 SASEGT. CDR3 in DNA: TGTGCCAGCCGGCTGGGACAGGGGTCCGGGGAGCTGTTTTTT. This encodes CASRLGQGSGELFF.

This clonotype was observed a handful of times. The rearrangement links TRBV20-1 to TRBJ2-1; the match to TRBD1 covers 8 bases. The V gene end was trimmed by 5 bases and the J gene end by 1 base; junction bases not matched to a gene: 10. This CDR3 is 16 amino acids long. From germline, CDR1 is DFQATT and CDR2 SNEGSKA (reference sequence). The CDR3 spells CSASEGGTGSYNEQFF. CDR3 coding DNA: TGCAGTGCTTCCGAAGGCGGGACAGGATCCTACAATGAGCAGTTCTTC.